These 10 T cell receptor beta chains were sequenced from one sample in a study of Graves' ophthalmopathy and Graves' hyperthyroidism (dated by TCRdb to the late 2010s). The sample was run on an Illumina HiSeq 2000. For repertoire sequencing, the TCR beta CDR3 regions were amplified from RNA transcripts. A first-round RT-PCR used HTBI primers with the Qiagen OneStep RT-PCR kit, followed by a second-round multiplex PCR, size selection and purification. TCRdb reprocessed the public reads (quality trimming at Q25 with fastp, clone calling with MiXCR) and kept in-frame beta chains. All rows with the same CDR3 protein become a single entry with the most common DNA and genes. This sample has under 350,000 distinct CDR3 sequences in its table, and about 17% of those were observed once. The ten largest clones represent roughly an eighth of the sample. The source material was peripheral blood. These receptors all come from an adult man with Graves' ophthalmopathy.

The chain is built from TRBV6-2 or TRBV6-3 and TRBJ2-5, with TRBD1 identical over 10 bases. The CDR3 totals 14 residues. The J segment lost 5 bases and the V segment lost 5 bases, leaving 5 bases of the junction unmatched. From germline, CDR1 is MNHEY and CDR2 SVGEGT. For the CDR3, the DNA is TGTGCCAGCAGTACCGGACAGGGGGTCGAGACCCAGTACTTC. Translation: CASSTGQGVETQYF.

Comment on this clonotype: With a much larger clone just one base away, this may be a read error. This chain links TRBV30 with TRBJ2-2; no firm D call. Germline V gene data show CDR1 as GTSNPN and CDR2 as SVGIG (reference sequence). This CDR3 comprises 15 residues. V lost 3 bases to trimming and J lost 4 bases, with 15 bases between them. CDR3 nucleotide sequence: TGTGCCTGGAGATTACCCCTGACGAGCACCGGGGAGCTGTTTTTT. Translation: CAWRLPLTSTGELFF.

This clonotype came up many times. The CDR3, as DNA: TGCAGTGCTAGCCCTGTAGCGGGAGTGCAAGAGACCCAGTACTTC. It codes for CSASPVAGVQETQYF. V usage is TRBV20-1 and J usage is TRBJ2-5; 9 nucleotides match TRBD2. V was pared by 3 bases and J by 2 bases, with 7 bases of the junction left unmatched. This CDR3 contains 15 residues. Germline loops: CDR1 DFQATT, CDR2 SNEGSKA (reference sequence).

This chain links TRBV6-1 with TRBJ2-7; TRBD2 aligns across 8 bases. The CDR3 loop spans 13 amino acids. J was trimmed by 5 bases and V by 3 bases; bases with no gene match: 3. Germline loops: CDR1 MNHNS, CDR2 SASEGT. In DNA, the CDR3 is TGTGCCAGCAGTGAGCGGGAGGAAGACGAGCAGTACTTC. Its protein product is CASSEREEDEQYF.

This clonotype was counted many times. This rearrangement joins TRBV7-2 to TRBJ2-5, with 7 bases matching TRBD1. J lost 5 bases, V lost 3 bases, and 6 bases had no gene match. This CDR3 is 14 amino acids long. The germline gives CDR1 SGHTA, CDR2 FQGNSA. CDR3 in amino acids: CASSLFDRAETQYF. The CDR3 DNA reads TGTGCCAGCAGCTTGTTTGACAGGGCCGAGACCCAGTACTTC.

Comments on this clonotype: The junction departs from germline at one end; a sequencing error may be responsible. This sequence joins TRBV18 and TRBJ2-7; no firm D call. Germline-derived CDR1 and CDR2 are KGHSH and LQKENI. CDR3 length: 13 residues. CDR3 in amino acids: CASSRLLGNEQCF. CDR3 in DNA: TGTGCCAGCTCACGGTTGTTGGGGAACGAGCAGTGCTTC.

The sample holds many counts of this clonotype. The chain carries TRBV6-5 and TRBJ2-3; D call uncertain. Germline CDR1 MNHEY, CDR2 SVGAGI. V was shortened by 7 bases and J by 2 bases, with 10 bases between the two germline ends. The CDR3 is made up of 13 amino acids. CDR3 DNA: TGTGCCAGCAAGGGCGCCTACACAGATACGCAGTATTTT. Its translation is CASKGAYTDTQYF.

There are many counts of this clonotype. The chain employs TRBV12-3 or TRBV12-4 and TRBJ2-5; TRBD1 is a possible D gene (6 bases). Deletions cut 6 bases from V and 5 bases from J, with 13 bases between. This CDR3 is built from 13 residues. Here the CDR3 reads CASSTGSPETQYF. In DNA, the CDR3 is TGTGCCAGCAGCACAGGGAGTCCGGAGACCCAGTACTTC.

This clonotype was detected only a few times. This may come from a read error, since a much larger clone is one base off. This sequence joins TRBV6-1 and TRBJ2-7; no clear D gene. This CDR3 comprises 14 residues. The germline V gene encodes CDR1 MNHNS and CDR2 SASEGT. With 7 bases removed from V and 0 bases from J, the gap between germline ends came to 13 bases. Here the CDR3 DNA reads TGTGCCAGCAAGGCAGCACTGAGCTCCTACGAGCAGTACTTC. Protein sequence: CASKAALSSYEQYF.

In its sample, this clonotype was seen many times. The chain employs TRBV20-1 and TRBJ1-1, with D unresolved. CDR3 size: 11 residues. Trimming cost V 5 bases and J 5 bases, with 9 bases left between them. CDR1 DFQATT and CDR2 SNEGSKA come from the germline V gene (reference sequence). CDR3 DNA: TGCAGTGCTTTGACGACAACTGAAGCTTTCTTT. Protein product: CSALTTTEAFF.